These 21 T cell receptor beta chains were all obtained from the same sample, sequenced in a study of blood T cell repertoires in COVID-19. Assay used: immunoSEQ multiplex PCR; TCRdb lists only in-frame clones, some missing. Altogether 200,000 to 250,000 clones are present, under 85% being singletons, with the ten largest covering around 5.2%. Sequencing was performed on peripheral blood. The receptors come from a human donor in a cohort sampled during active COVID-19.

J is TRBJ2-5 and V is TRBV19, with D uncertain. Germline lookup yields CDR1 LNHDA and CDR2 SQIVND (reference sequence). V lost 0 bases to trimming and J lost 1 base, with 9 bases between them. The CDR3 spans 15 residues. CDR3: CASSIDSQRQETQYF. In DNA form, the CDR3 reads TGTGCCAGTAGTATAGATAGTCAGCGCCAAGAGACCCAGTACTTC.

The genes are TRBV5-1 and TRBJ2-5, with 8 bases aligning to TRBD1. After removal of 4 bases from V and 3 bases from J, the junction contained 11 bases not matched to a gene. The CDR3 totals 16 residues. Germline lookup yields CDR1 SGHRS and CDR2 YFSETQ. The CDR3 DNA reads TGCGCCAGCAGCGCCCACAGGGGGAGAGGAGAAGAGACCCAGTACTTC. Translation: CASSAHRGRGEETQYF.

This sequence joins TRBV5-4 and TRBJ2-7; TRBD1 is a possible D gene (6 bases). Germline V gene data show CDR1 as SGHNT and CDR2 as YYREEE (reference sequence). V lost 3 bases and J 3 bases, leaving 16 bases between the germline ends. The CDR3 loop spans 15 amino acids. CDR3 coding DNA: TGTGCCAGCAGCTCTTCTACAGGGCTGCACTACGAGCAGTACTTC. Protein: CASSSSTGLHYEQYF.

The V and J genes are TRBV30 and TRBJ1-6; the match to TRBD1 covers 8 bases. V lost 4 bases and J lost 10; bases outside the gene matches: 6. The CDR3 consists of 13 residues. Germline-derived CDR1 and CDR2 are GTSNPN and SVGIG (reference sequence). The CDR3 DNA reads TGTGCCTGGACAGGGGGCCCTAGGTCACCCCTCCACTTT. It codes for CAWTGGPRSPLHF.

The rearrangement joins TRBV10-2 to TRBJ2-1; 7 bases align to TRBD1. There are 16 residues in the CDR3. Losses at the gene ends were 0 bases for V and 6 bases for J; bases not matched to a gene: 8. Germline V gene data show CDR1 as WSHSY and CDR2 as SAAADI. This CDR3 is CASSESAGGISNEQFF. In DNA form, the CDR3 reads TGCGCCAGCAGTGAGTCGGCAGGGGGAATTTCCAATGAGCAGTTCTTC.

This clone was recorded once. The J gene is TRBJ2-3, the V gene TRBV19; D is possibly TRBD2 (5 bases). The CDR3 extends over 13 amino acids. In germline, CDR1 is LNHDA, CDR2 SQIVND (reference sequence). Trimming stripped 1 base from V and 4 bases from J, with 6 bases between. The chain's CDR3 is CASSIVASDTQYF. The CDR3 nucleotides read TGTGCCAGTAGTATAGTAGCGTCAGATACGCAGTATTTT. The full variable domain, rest sourced from reference TRBV19 and TRBJ2-3, is DGGITQSPKYLFRKEGQNVTLSCEQNLNHDAMYWYRQDPGQGLRLIYYSQIVNDFQKGDIAEGYSVSREKKESFPLTVTSAQKNPTAFYLCASSIVASDTQYFGPGTRLTVL.

V usage is TRBV27 and J usage is TRBJ1-1; 7 bases map to TRBD1. This CDR3 has 15 residues. After removal of 6 bases from V and 0 bases from J, the junction contained 7 bases not matched to a gene. Germline values: CDR1 MNHEY, CDR2 SMNVEV (reference sequence). CDR3 protein: CASSLTGFMNTEAFF. CDR3 sequence (DNA): TGTGCCAGCAGCTTGACAGGGTTCATGAACACTGAAGCTTTCTTT.

This CDR3 reads CASSLTSGTGSREQYF. Here the CDR3 DNA reads TGTGCCAGTAGTCTTACGTCTGGGACAGGGAGTAGGGAGCAGTACTTC. The gene calls are TRBV19 and TRBJ2-7, with TRBD1 identical over 9 bases. This CDR3 spans 16 amino acids. Trimming cost V 5 bases and J 7 bases; bases outside gene matches: 15. Germline CDR1 is LNHDA and CDR2 is SQIVND (reference sequence).

This chain joins TRBV5-1 and TRBJ1-5; 7 positions agree with TRBD1. The CDR3 spans 15 residues. V shed 2 bases and J 3 bases; nucleotides not matched to a gene: 5. The germline V gene encodes CDR1 SGHRS and CDR2 YFSETQ. CDR3 region: CASSLTGTVNQPQHF. The CDR3 DNA follows: TGCGCCAGCAGCTTAACCGGGACAGTCAATCAGCCCCAGCATTTT.

For the CDR3, the DNA is TGTGCCAGCAGACCCACCAGACTAGCGGGGAGGCAGGAGCAGTACTTC. It is translated as CASRPTRLAGRQEQYF. The rearrangement joins TRBV5-6 to TRBJ2-7, with 11 bases fitting TRBD2. The CDR3 sequence is 16 residues long. The J segment lost 7 bases and the V segment lost 5 bases, leaving 14 bases of the junction unmatched. Germline V CDR1 and CDR2: SGHDT, YYEEEE.

The chain is built from TRBV5-5 and TRBJ1-5, with 8 positions matching TRBD1. V was clipped by 0 bases and J by 7 bases; unmatched bases: 3. This CDR3 comprises 14 residues. The V gene's germline CDR1 is SGHKS and CDR2 YYEKEE (reference sequence). The DNA of the CDR3 is TGTGCCAGCAGCTTGGTCGACAGGGGACAGCCCCAGCATTTT. This codes for CASSLVDRGQPQHF.

The chain joins TRBV3-1 (or the pseudogene TRBV3-2) to TRBJ1-2, with 10 bases aligning to TRBD1. Losses at the gene ends were 0 bases for V and 7 bases for J; bases not matched to a gene: 5. In germline, CDR1 is LGHDT, CDR2 YNNKEL (reference sequence). The CDR3 runs 15 residues. The CDR3, as DNA: TGTGCCAGCAGCCAAGATTGGGGACAGGGGTCTGGCTACACCTTC. Protein sequence: CASSQDWGQGSGYTF.

The V call is TRBV19, the J call TRBJ2-3; TRBD2 matches 8 bases. The germline CDR1 and CDR2 sequences are LNHDA and SQIVND (reference sequence). With V trimmed by 3 bases and J by 5 bases, 4 bases remained unmatched. The length of the CDR3 is 14 residues. As DNA, the CDR3 is TGTGCCAGTAGTATCGGACTAGCCGGAGATACGCAGTATTTT. The encoded protein is CASSIGLAGDTQYF.

This chain joins TRBV18 and TRBJ2-2; 10 nucleotides align to TRBD1. Trimming removed 3 bases from V and 5 bases from J; junction bases left unmatched: 6. The CDR3 length is 16 residues. Per the germline V gene, CDR1 is KGHSH and CDR2 is LQKENI. The CDR3 region has the DNA TGTGCCAGCTCACCCCGAGGGACAGGGGATACCGGGGAGCTGTTTTTT. It is translated as CASSPRGTGDTGELFF.

The chain uses TRBV7-9 and TRBJ2-1; 13 bases map to TRBD2. Germline V CDR1 and CDR2: SEHNR, FQNEAQ (reference sequence). The CDR3 sequence is 15 residues long. Germline trimming cut 5 bases from V and 12 bases from J; bases unmatched to any gene: 10. CDR3 protein: CASSLRTSGSEGQFF. The CDR3 bases are TGTGCCAGCAGCCTACGGACTAGCGGGAGCGAGGGGCAGTTCTTC. Full variable domain (remainder filled in from reference TRBV7-9 and TRBJ2-1): DTGVSQNPRHKITKRGQNVTFRCDPISEHNRLYWYRQTLGQGPEFLTYFQNEAQLEKSRLLSDRFSAERPKGSFSTLEIQRTEQGDSAMYLCASSLRTSGSEGQFFGPGTRLTVL.

The chain links TRBV24-1 to TRBJ2-3; 8 positions agree with TRBD1. The CDR3 is 16 amino acids. The junction had 8 bases not matched to a gene; V was cut back by 5 bases and J by 2 bases. The germline V gene encodes CDR1 KGHDR and CDR2 SFDVKD. The CDR3 bases are TGTGCCACCAGTGTCCAGGGGGCAGGGGACACAGATACGCAGTATTTT. Its translation: CATSVQGAGDTDTQYF.

Note on this clone: One end of the junction does not line up with germline, which may come from a read error. This rearrangement joins TRBV6-6 to TRBJ1-3; 9 bases are shared with TRBD1. The CDR3 spans 13 residues. Per the germline V gene, CDR1 is MNHNY and CDR2 is SVGAGI (reference sequence). CDR3 sequence reads: CASSYGDRTGEKF. CDR3 in DNA: TGTGCCAGCAGTTACGGGGATAGGACAGGGGAAAAATTT.

V is TRBV18 and J is TRBJ2-3; D might be TRBD1 (5 bases). The germline CDR1 and CDR2 sequences are KGHSH and LQKENI. V shed 3 bases and J shed 7 bases, with 17 bases lying between them. The CDR3 contains 15 residues. CDR3 sequence reads: CASSPEETVRNTQYF. Here the CDR3 DNA reads TGTGCCAGCTCACCCGAGGAGACAGTTAGAAATACGCAGTATTTT.

The chain is built from TRBV19 and TRBJ2-7; the match to TRBD2 covers 8 bases. With V trimmed by 5 bases and J by 5 bases, 11 bases remained unmatched. This CDR3 has 15 residues. Looked up from germline, CDR1 is LNHDA and CDR2 is SQIVND (reference sequence). The CDR3 here is CASSGGASGSNEQYF. The CDR3 DNA is TGTGCCAGTAGTGGTGGGGCTAGCGGGTCCAACGAGCAGTACTTC.

A note on this clone: Other DNA sequences in the sample encode the same CDR3. The chain employs TRBV20-1 and TRBJ1-1; D remains ambiguous. The CDR3 contains 11 residues. Deletions cut 3 bases from V and 1 base from J, with 3 bases between. Germline V gene data show CDR1 as DFQATT and CDR2 as SNEGSKA (reference sequence). CDR3 in amino acids: CSASGNTEAFF. CDR3 in DNA: TGCAGTGCTAGCGGGAACACTGAAGCTTTCTTT.

This clone has only one observation. This sequence joins TRBV5-6 and TRBJ1-4, with TRBD1 identical over 9 bases. The length of the CDR3 is 15 residues. CDR1 is SGHDT and CDR2 is YYEEEE in the germline V gene. J gave up 5 bases and V 3 bases, and 5 bases lay outside the gene matches. DNA of the CDR3: TGTGCCAGCAGCTACAGACAGGGGGGGAATGAAAAACTGTTTTTT. Protein sequence: CASSYRQGGNEKLFF.